The 7 T cell receptor beta chains below come from one sample, sequenced in a study of blood T cell repertoires in COVID-19. Produced via immunoSEQ multiplex PCR; TCRdb's table is partial and in-frame only. This sample yields approximately 90,000 clones, of which about nine tenths are seen a single time; less than 2% belongs to the top ten. The source material was peripheral blood. The receptors come from a man in his 60s with acute or convalescent COVID-19.

The rearrangement joins TRBV28 to TRBJ2-5; D not certain. V lost 5 bases to trimming and J lost 1 base, with 8 bases between them. Germline V gene sequence: CDR1 MDHEN, CDR2 SYDVKM. The CDR3 loop spans 13 amino acids. CDR3 amino acids: CASSPPGQETQYF. CDR3 DNA: TGTGCCAGCAGTCCCCCCGGCCAAGAGACCCAGTACTTC.

For the CDR3, the DNA is TGTGCCAGCAGCCCAGTCCCGGGACAGGGACCCCAAAATGAAAAACTGTTTTTT. This translates into CASSPVPGQGPQNEKLFF. The chain is built from TRBV7-9 and TRBJ1-4; TRBD1 aligns across 9 bases. In germline, CDR1 is SEHNR, CDR2 FQNEAQ (reference sequence). With V trimmed by 5 bases and J by 5 bases, 15 bases remained unmatched. The CDR3 has 18 amino acids.

V gene TRBV3-1 (or the pseudogene TRBV3-2) combines with J gene TRBJ2-3; D is ambiguous. Germline V gene data show CDR1 as LGHDT and CDR2 as YNNKEL (reference sequence). This CDR3 spans 18 amino acids. V was cut by 2 bases and J by 2 bases, with 20 bases left in between. The CDR3 DNA reads TGTGCCAGCAGCCAATTCTATCCCTCTTACGTCGTCACAGATACGCAGTATTTT. Translating gives CASSQFYPSYVVTDTQYF.

The V and J genes are TRBV28 and TRBJ1-5; tentatively, D is TRBD1 (5 bases). Germline lookup yields CDR1 MDHEN and CDR2 SYDVKM. Trimming left V 7 bases short and J 1 base short, with 14 bases between. The length of the CDR3 is 15 residues. The CDR3 sequence is CASTRGRGSNQPQHF. In DNA, the CDR3 is TGTGCCAGCACCCGGGGGAGGGGCAGCAATCAGCCCCAGCATTTT.

This clone was seen only once. This sequence joins TRBV14 and TRBJ1-6, with a weak D call TRBD1 (6 bases). Trimming left V 1 base short and J 5 bases short, with 9 bases between. This CDR3 comprises 15 residues. CDR1 is SGHDN and CDR2 is FVKESK in the germline V gene. The CDR3 nucleotides read TGTGCCAGCAGCCAAGCTACAGGGAATAATTCACCCCTCCACTTT. Protein product: CASSQATGNNSPLHF.

The V gene is TRBV18, the J gene TRBJ1-2, with 8 bases matching TRBD1. J lost 3 bases, V lost 3 bases, and 9 bases had no gene match. Germline V gives CDR1 KGHSH, CDR2 LQKENI. The length of the CDR3 is 16 residues. This CDR3 reads CASSPPLGQGDYGYTF. The DNA for the CDR3 is TGTGCCAGCTCACCCCCTCTCGGACAGGGCGACTATGGCTACACCTTC.

The chain links TRBV5-1 to TRBJ1-2, with TRBD1 as a possible D gene (6 bases). Germline V lookup: CDR1 SGHRS, CDR2 YFSETQ. This CDR3 contains 13 residues. Between the trimmed V and J ends, which lost 6 bases and 3 bases, there was a span of 12 bases. CDR3 region: CASTLQGDYGYTF. The CDR3 nucleotides are TGCGCCAGCACCCTACAGGGTGACTATGGCTACACCTTC.